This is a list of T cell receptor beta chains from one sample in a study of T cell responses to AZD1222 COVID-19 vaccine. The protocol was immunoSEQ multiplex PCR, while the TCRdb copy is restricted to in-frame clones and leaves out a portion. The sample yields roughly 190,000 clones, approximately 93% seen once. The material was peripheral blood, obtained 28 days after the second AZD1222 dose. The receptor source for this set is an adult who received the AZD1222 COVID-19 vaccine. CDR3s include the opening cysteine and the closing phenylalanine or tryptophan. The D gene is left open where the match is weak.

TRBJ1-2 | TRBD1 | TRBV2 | CASSQQGYLDYGYTF | TGTGCCAGCAGCCAACAGGGGTACCTAGACTATGGCTACACCTTC
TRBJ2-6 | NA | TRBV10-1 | CASSRGLRSHKVGVLTF | TGCGCCAGCAGTAGAGGACTAAGATCGCACAAAGTCGGGGTCCTGACTTTC
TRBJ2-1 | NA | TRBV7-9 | CASSLSGYNEQFF | TGTGCCAGCAGCTTGTCGGGATACAATGAGCAGTTCTTC
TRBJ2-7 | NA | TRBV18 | CASSRDKYEQYF | TGTGCCAGCTCGCGCGACAAATACGAGCAGTACTTC
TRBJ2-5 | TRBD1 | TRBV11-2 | CASSLEGTGGAETQYF | TGTGCCAGCAGCTTAGAGGGGACAGGGGGCGCAGAGACCCAGTACTTC
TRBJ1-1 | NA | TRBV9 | CASSVGEGGNTEAFF | TGTGCCAGCAGCGTAGGGGAAGGGGGTAACACTGAAGCTTTCTTT
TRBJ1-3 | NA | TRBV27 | CASSLTVSGNTIYF | TGTGCCAGCAGCCTCACAGTCTCTGGAAACACCATATATTTT
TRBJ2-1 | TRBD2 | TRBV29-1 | CSVGDYNNEQFF | TGCAGCGTTGGGGACTACAACAATGAGCAGTTCTTC
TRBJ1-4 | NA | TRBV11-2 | CASSLRGARGNEKLFF | TGTGCCAGCAGCTTACGGGGGGCGAGGGGTAATGAAAAACTGTTTTTT
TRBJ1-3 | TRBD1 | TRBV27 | CASGTGGGNTIYF | TGTGCCAGCGGAACAGGGGGAGGAAACACCATATATTTT
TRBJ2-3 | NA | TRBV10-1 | CASSKSPTDTQYF | TGCGCCAGCAGTAAGTCACCCACAGATACGCAGTATTTT
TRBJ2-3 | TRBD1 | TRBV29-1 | CSASQGTLGTDTQYF | TGCAGCGCATCACAGGGGACCCTCGGCACAGATACGCAGTATTTT
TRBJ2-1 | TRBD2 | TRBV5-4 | CASSVGLAGGGEQFF | TGTGCCAGCAGCGTGGGACTAGCGGGAGGAGGGGAGCAGTTCTTC
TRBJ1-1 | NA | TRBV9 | CASSAGARETEAFF | TGTGCCAGCAGCGCCGGCGCGAGGGAGACTGAAGCTTTCTTT
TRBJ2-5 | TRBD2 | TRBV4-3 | CASSQGLAGGVETQYF | TGCGCCAGCAGCCAAGGCCTAGCGGGGGGTGTAGAGACCCAGTACTTC
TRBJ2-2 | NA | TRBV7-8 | CASSLTGYDTGELFF | TGTGCCAGCAGCCTAACAGGGTATGACACCGGGGAGCTGTTTTTT
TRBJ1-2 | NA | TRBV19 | CASSIQRSSPLYGYTF | TGTGCCAGTAGTATTCAGCGGTCCTCCCCTCTCTATGGCTACACCTTC
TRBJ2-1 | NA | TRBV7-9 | CASSFPGGRNEQFF | TGTGCCAGCAGCTTCCCAGGGGGGAGGAATGAGCAGTTCTTC
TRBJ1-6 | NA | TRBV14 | CASSQVPAAPLHF | TGTGCCAGCAGCCAAGTCCCCGCGGCACCCCTCCACTTT
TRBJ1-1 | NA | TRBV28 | CASGGRPMNTEAFF | TGTGCCAGCGGAGGACGGCCGATGAACACTGAAGCTTTCTTT
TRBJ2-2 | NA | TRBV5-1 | CASSFRTGNTGELFF | TGCGCCAGCAGCTTTCGGACTGGAAACACCGGGGAGCTGTTTTTT
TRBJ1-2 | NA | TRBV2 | CASSVDGGPYGYTF | TGTGCCAGCAGTGTAGACGGAGGCCCCTATGGCTACACCTTC